This TCR beta chain derives from a study of blood T cell repertoires in COVID-19. Study details: Acute-phase and convalescent COVID-19 samples originated in the United States, Italy and Spain.

This clone was found a few times. Sequenced by immunoSEQ multiplex PCR; TCRdb stores in-frame clones only, minus some. The table includes more than 85,000 clones, roughly 88% detected once. CDR1 and CDR2 from the germline V gene are ENHRY and SYGVKD. There are 13 residues in the CDR3. V was clipped by 7 bases and J by 7 bases, with 16 bases between them. This clonotype was obtained from a human donor in a cohort sampled during active COVID-19. The sequencing sample was made of peripheral blood. J is TRBJ1-1 and V is TRBV10-3; TRBD1 might be the D (5 bases). This CDR3 is CAITPGTGDEAFF. The CDR3 DNA reads TGTGCCATCACCCCCGGGACGGGGGATGAAGCTTTCTTT.